This TCR beta chain was identified in a study of memory CD4+ T cells and cytomegalovirus serostatus. CDR3 size: 13 residues. The germline CDR1 and CDR2 sequences are MGHRA and YSYEKL. Findings and limits, study-wide: About 40% of the roughly 160 known CMV-associated TCRbeta sequences appeared in CD4+ memory. A US-trained random forest predicted CMV serostatus with median AUC around 0.9.

Note on this clone: Its antigen is currently unknown.

The sort gate was single viable CD3+CD4+CD8-CD45RO+ cells for memory CD4+ T cells. After thawing, CD4+ T cells were positively selected. Per the study methods: After removing out-of-frame reads, approximately 2 million distinct TCRbeta sequences remained. Sequencing used immunoSEQ multiplex PCR; TCRdb keeps in-frame clones, though not all of them. V, J and clone size were drawn from that table, and D and trimming were deduced from the DNA. The sample yields tens of thousands of clones, roughly three quarters seen once. Material for sequencing was memory CD4+ T cells from blood. The receptor comes from an adult in good health and CMV-seronegative. V and J are TRBV4-1 and TRBJ2-5; 7 nucleotides agree with TRBD2. TRBJ2-7 matches the DNA end more closely, so the J call is doubtful. The DNA for the CDR3 is TGCGCCAGCAGCCATACGGGGGGCTACGAGCAGTACTTC. It specifies CASSHTGGYEQYF.